Listed below are T cell receptor beta chains from one sample, sequenced in a study of CD8 T cells in Susac syndrome. TCRdb processed the immunoSEQ multiplex PCR reads anew with MiXCR; each CDR3 protein has one entry. Of about 94,000 distinct CDR3 sequences detected, around 94% appear once; the ten largest clones hold over 0.3%. Sequencing input: CD4+ T cells from PBMCs. These TCRs come from a human donor with Susac syndrome. Both conserved end residues are part of each CDR3. Fields, in order: clone size, V gene, J gene, D gene, CDR3 protein, CDR3 DNA. The D gene is left open where the match is weak. Clone size is not always given. Where it is, it says once, few, many or a class for expanded clones.

clone_size: NA
v_call: TRBV20-1
j_call: TRBJ2-5
d_call: NA
cdr3_aa: CSARDWGTVQETQYF
cdr3_nt: TGCAGTGCTAGAGATTGGGGGACCGTACAAGAGACCCAGTACTTC

clone_size: once
v_call: TRBV18
j_call: TRBJ2-4
d_call: NA
cdr3_aa: CASSPDLLAKNIQYF
cdr3_nt: TGTGCCAGCTCACCAGACCTTCTAGCCAAAAACATTCAGTACTTC

clone_size: NA
v_call: TRBV1
j_call: TRBJ1-2
d_call: NA
cdr3_aa: CTSSQETTSEGYTF
cdr3_nt: TGCACCAGCAGCCAAGAAACGACGAGCGAAGGCTACACCTTC

clone_size: NA
v_call: TRBV3-1
j_call: TRBJ2-5
d_call: NA
cdr3_aa: CASSQDSTRETQYF
cdr3_nt: TGTGCCAGCAGCCAAGATTCGACTCGGGAGACCCAGTACTTC

clone_size: NA
v_call: TRBV14
j_call: TRBJ1-2
d_call: NA
cdr3_aa: CASSQDPASLGDYTF
cdr3_nt: TGTGCCAGCAGCCAAGATCCCGCCAGTCTAGGGGACTACACCTTC

clone_size: NA
v_call: TRBV12-3/TRBV12-4
j_call: TRBJ2-1
d_call: NA
cdr3_aa: CASRAGYNEQFF
cdr3_nt: TGTGCCAGCAGGGCGGGTTACAATGAGCAGTTCTTC

clone_size: NA
v_call: TRBV24-1
j_call: TRBJ2-6
d_call: NA
cdr3_aa: CATSAGSSGANVLTF
cdr3_nt: TGTGCCACCAGTGCCGGGAGCTCTGGGGCCAACGTCCTGACTTTC

clone_size: NA
v_call: TRBV25-1
j_call: TRBJ2-3
d_call: NA
cdr3_aa: CASSEWGYTDTQYF
cdr3_nt: TGTGCCAGCAGTGAATGGGGGTACACAGATACGCAGTATTTT

clone_size: NA
v_call: TRBV29-1
j_call: TRBJ1-1
d_call: NA
cdr3_aa: CSVPKEANTEAFF
cdr3_nt: TGCAGCGTTCCCAAGGAAGCAAACACTGAAGCTTTCTTT

clone_size: NA
v_call: TRBV5-1
j_call: TRBJ2-3
d_call: NA
cdr3_aa: CASSLDRGARTDTQYF
cdr3_nt: TGCGCCAGCAGCTTGGACCGGGGGGCCAGGACAGATACGCAGTATTTT

clone_size: NA
v_call: TRBV30
j_call: TRBJ1-4
d_call: NA
cdr3_aa: CAWTPGLRTEKLFF
cdr3_nt: TGTGCCTGGACGCCGGGTCTGAGGACGGAAAAACTGTTTTTT

clone_size: once
v_call: TRBV12-3/TRBV12-4
j_call: TRBJ2-1
d_call: NA
cdr3_aa: CASIRGLASNEQFF
cdr3_nt: TGTGCCAGCATAAGAGGGCTAGCGAGCAATGAGCAGTTCTTC

clone_size: once
v_call: TRBV20-1
j_call: TRBJ2-1
d_call: TRBD1
cdr3_aa: CSAAPGQASNEQFF
cdr3_nt: TGCAGTGCGGCGCCGGGACAGGCAAGCAATGAGCAGTTCTTC

clone_size: NA
v_call: TRBV20-1
j_call: TRBJ1-1
d_call: TRBD1
cdr3_aa: CSALRDRDTEAFF
cdr3_nt: TGCAGTGCTCTCCGGGACAGGGACACTGAAGCTTTCTTT

clone_size: once
v_call: TRBV4-3
j_call: TRBJ2-1
d_call: TRBD2
cdr3_aa: CASSARSGGVGEDNEQFF
cdr3_nt: TGCGCCAGCAGCGCCAGGAGCGGGGGGGTAGGGGAGGACAATGAGCAGTTCTTC

clone_size: once
v_call: TRBV6-4
j_call: TRBJ2-1
d_call: TRBD2
cdr3_aa: CASIGTSGGNEQFF
cdr3_nt: TGTGCCAGCATCGGGACTAGCGGGGGGAATGAGCAGTTCTTC